This entry concerns a single TCR beta chain. Its specificity is not known. Time point of the sample: neoterminal ileum biopsy at postoperative endoscopy, about 6 months after surgery. This entry belongs to a study of T cell repertoires in ileal Crohn's disease. The protocol was immunoSEQ multiplex PCR, while the TCRdb copy is restricted to in-frame clones and leaves out a portion. The sample records about 310 clones, about 91% being singletons. The study, taken as a whole, reports: Endoscopy was done a median around 6.9 months after surgery. Clonality above 26.8% at surgery always came with endoscopic recurrence.

CDR3 length equals 15 residues. CDR1 and CDR2 from the germline V gene are MNHNS and SASEGT. Trimming stripped 2 bases from V and 2 bases from J, with 10 bases between. The chain joins TRBV6-1 to TRBJ1-3, with D hard to call. This receptor was identified in an adult with Crohn's disease. Sequencing was carried out using ileal tissue. The CDR3 is CASSEMISAGNTIYF. The CDR3 DNA sequence: TGTGCCAGCAGTGAAATGATTAGTGCTGGAAACACCATATATTTT.